A single sample is the source of the 5 T cell receptor beta chains below, sequenced in a study of beta chain features in type 1 diabetes. Overall study findings and caveats: TCRB CDR3s were moderately but significantly shorter in Type 1 diabetes patients in all four CD4+ subsets.

The antigens for these receptors are not known. Expressed TCRB transcripts were sequenced after all isolated RNA was converted to cDNA. Measured with immunoSEQ multiplex PCR; TCRdb has only the in-frame clones, and not every one. This sample yields about 280,000 clones, of which approximately 16% are seen a single time; approximately 0.015% belongs to the top ten. Sequencing was carried out using naive CD4+ T cells from blood. These receptors were collected from a man aged 18 to 29 with type 1 diabetes.

This chain uses TRBV7-2 with TRBJ2-3, with D perhaps matching TRBD2 (5 bases). The CDR3 is 17 residues long. Per the germline V gene, CDR1 is SGHTA and CDR2 is FQGNSA. The V end lost 4 bases, the J end lost 0 bases, and 17 bases lay between the germline ends. This chain's CDR3 is CASSSQKRFPSTDTQYF. CDR3 nucleotides: TGTGCCAGCAGCTCCCAGAAGCGGTTTCCTAGCACAGATACGCAGTATTTT.

J is TRBJ2-5 and V is TRBV29-1, with D tentatively TRBD2 (6 bases). The germline CDR1 and CDR2 sequences are SQVTM and ANQGSEA. CDR3 length: 14 residues. Trimming removed 4 bases at V and 5 bases at J, with 17 bases between. The CDR3 DNA sequence: TGCAGCGTTGCTGGGGGACTTCGCGCGGAGACCCAGTACTTC. Residues: CSVAGGLRAETQYF.

The chain is built from TRBV10-3 and TRBJ2-7, with 8 positions matching TRBD1. CDR3 size: 13 residues. Germline V lookup: CDR1 ENHRY, CDR2 SYGVKD. V was pared by 6 bases and J by 6 bases, with 7 bases of the junction left unmatched. CDR3 residues: CAIRETGDGEQYF. For the CDR3, the DNA is TGTGCCATCAGAGAGACAGGGGACGGCGAGCAGTACTTC.

This clone was picked up a small number of times. V is TRBV2 and J is TRBJ1-5, with D possibly TRBD1 on 6 matching bases. The germline V gene encodes CDR1 SNHLY and CDR2 FYNNEI. This CDR3 is built from 13 residues. V gave up 6 bases and J gave up 6 bases, with 12 bases separating them. CDR3 bases: TGTGCCAGCAGCGAAAGGGGGAGTCAGCCCCAGCATTTT. Translated, it gives CASSERGSQPQHF.

This clone has at least ten counts. Without the conserved terminal phenylalanine or tryptophan, this CDR3 likely stems from a read error. The DNA is omitted, as the CDR3 cannot be located on it reliably, and the CDR3 follows TCRdb's listing. This chain joins TRBV7-9 and TRBJ1-1; the table's D call of TRBD1 was not tested on the DNA. The germline V gene encodes CDR1 SEHNR and CDR2 FQNEAQ (reference sequence). The CDR3 is 12 amino acids long, termini counted. The CDR3 sequence: CASTTDILLPNV.